The present T cell receptor (beta chain) was sequenced within a study of cytomegalovirus exposure and HLA in healthy donors. Germline V CDR1 and CDR2: KGHSH, LQKENI. Deletions cut 1 base from V and 5 bases from J, with 15 bases between. The length of the CDR3 is 15 residues. Sequencing used immunoSEQ multiplex PCR; TCRdb keeps in-frame clones, though not all of them. This sample carries over 100,000 clones, about 95% of them seen once, and the ten largest clones take 0.8% to 0.9%. The chain joins TRBV18 to TRBJ2-7; D perhaps matches TRBD1 (5 bases). The sequencing input was PBMCs. This sequence originates from a woman between 18 and 30 years old in good health and CMV-seronegative. CDR3 residues: CASSPREKGPNEQYF. CDR3 bases: TGTGCCAGCTCACCACGTGAGAAGGGGCCGAACGAGCAGTACTTC.